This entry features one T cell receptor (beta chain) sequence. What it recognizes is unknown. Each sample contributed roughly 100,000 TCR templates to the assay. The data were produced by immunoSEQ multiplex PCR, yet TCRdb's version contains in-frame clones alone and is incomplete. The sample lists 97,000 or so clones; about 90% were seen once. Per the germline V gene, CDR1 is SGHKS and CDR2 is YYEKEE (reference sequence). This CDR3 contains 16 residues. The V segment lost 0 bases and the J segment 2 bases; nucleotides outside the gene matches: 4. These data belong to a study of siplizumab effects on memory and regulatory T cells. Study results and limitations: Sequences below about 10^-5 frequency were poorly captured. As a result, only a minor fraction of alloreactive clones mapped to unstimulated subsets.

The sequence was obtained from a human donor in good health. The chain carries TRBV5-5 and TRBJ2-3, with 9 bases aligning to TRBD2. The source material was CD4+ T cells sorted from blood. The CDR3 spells CASSLVAGGITDTQYF. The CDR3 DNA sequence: TGTGCCAGCAGCTTGGTGGCGGGAGGGATCACAGATACGCAGTATTTT.